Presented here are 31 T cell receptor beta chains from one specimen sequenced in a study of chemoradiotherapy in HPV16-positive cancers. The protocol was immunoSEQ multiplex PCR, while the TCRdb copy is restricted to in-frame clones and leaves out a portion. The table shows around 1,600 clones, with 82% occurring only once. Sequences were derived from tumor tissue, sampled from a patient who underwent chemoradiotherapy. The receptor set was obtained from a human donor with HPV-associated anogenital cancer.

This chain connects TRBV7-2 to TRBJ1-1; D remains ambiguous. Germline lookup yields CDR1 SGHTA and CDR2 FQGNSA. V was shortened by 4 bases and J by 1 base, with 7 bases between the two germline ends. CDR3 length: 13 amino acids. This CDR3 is CASSSGPNTEAFF. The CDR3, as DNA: TGTGCCAGCAGCTCCGGACCGAACACTGAAGCTTTCTTT.

The CDR3 here is CASSAGDSDQPQHF. The CDR3 DNA reads TGTGCCAGCAGCGCAGGGGATTCGGATCAGCCCCAGCATTTT. This chain connects TRBV9 to TRBJ1-5; D may be TRBD1 (6 bases). The V gene's germline CDR1 is SGDLS and CDR2 YYNGEE. This CDR3 contains 14 residues. The ends were cut back, 3 bases at V and 5 bases at J, with 12 bases in the middle. The full variable domain, completed using reference TRBV9 and TRBJ1-5, is DSGVTQTPKHLITATGQRVTLRCSPRSGDLSVYWYQQSLDQGLQFLIQYYNGEERAKGNILERFSAQQFPDLHSELNLSSLELGDSALYFCASSAGDSDQPQHFGDGTRLSIL.

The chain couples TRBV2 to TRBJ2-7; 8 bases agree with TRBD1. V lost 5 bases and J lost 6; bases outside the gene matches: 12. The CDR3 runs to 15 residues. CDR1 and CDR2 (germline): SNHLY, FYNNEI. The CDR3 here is CASSPRQGITSEQYF. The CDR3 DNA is TGTGCCAGCAGTCCTAGACAGGGGATAACGTCCGAGCAGTACTTC.

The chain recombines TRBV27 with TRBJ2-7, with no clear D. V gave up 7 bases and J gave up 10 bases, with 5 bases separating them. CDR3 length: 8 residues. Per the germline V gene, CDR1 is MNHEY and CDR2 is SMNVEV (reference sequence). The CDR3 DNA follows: TGTGCCAGCACTAATCAGTACTTC. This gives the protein CASTNQYF.

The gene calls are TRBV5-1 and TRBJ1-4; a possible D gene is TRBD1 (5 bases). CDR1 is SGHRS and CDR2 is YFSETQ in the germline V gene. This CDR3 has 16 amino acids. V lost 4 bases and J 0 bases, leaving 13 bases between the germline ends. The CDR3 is CASSPGADATNEKLFF. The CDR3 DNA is TGCGCCAGCAGCCCCGGGGCGGACGCAACTAATGAAAAACTGTTTTTT.

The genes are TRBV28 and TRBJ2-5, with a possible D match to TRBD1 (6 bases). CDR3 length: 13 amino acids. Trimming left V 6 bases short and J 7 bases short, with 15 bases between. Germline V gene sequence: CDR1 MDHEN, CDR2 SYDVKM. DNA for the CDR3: TGTGCCAGCAGGGTGGGGGCTGCAGGGACCCAGTACTTC. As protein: CASRVGAAGTQYF.

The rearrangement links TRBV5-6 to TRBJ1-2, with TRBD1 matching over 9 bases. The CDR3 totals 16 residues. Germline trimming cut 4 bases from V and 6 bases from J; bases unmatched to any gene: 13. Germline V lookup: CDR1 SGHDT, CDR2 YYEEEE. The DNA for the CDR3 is TGTGCCAGCAGCCTCTTCCGGGACAGGGACGGCGATGGCTACACCTTC. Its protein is CASSLFRDRDGDGYTF.

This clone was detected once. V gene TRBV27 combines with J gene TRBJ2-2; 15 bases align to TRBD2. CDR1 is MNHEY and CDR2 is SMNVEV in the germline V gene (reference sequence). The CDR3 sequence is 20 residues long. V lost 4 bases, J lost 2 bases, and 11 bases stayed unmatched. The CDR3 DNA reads TGTGCCAGCAGTTGGACAACCGGGACTAGCGGGGGGATTAACACCGGGGAGCTGTTTTTT. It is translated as CASSWTTGTSGGINTGELFF.

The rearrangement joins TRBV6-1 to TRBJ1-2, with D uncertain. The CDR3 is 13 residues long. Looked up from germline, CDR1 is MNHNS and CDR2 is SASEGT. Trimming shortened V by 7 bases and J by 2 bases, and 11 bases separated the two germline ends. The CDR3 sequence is CASKVAANYGYTF. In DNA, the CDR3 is TGTGCCAGCAAGGTAGCGGCGAACTATGGCTACACCTTC.

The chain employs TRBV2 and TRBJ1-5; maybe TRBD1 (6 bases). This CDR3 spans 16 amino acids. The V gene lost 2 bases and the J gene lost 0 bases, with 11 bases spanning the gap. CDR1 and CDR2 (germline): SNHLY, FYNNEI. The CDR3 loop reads CASSERGAYSNQPQHF. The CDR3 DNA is TGTGCCAGCAGTGAACGGGGGGCCTATAGCAATCAGCCCCAGCATTTT.

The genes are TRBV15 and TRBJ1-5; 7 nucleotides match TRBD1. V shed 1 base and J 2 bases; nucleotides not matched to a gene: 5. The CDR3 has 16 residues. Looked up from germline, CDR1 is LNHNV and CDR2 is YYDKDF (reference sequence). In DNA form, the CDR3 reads TGTGCCACCAGCAGAGGGAGAGGGGGCGGCAATCAGCCCCAGCATTTT. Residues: CATSRGRGGGNQPQHF.

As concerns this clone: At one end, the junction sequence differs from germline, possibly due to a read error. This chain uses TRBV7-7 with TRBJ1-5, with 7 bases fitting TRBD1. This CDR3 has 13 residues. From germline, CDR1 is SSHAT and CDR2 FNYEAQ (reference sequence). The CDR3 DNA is TGTGCTAGCAGCCCACAGGGGTATCAGCCCCAGCATTTT. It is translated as CASSPQGYQPQHF.

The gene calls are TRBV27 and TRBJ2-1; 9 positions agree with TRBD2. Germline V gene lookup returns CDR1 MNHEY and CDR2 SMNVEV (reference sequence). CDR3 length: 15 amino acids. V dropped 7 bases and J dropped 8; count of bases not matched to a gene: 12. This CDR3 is CASTKGSGGLHEQFF. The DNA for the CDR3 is TGTGCCAGCACCAAAGGAAGCGGGGGGTTGCATGAGCAGTTCTTC.

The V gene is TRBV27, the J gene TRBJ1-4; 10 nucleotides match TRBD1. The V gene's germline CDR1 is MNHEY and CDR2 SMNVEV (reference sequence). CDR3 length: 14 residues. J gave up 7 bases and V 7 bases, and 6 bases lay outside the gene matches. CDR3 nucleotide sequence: TGTGCCAGCAAGCAAGGGACAGGGGCTGAAAAACTGTTTTTT. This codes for CASKQGTGAEKLFF.

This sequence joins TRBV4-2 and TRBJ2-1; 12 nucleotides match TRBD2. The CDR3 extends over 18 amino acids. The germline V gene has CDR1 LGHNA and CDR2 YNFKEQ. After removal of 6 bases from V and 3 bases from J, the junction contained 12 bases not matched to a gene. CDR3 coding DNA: TGTGCCAGCAGTAAGTCGGCTAGCGGGGGGGCTGTCTACAATGAGCAGTTCTTC. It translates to CASSKSASGGAVYNEQFF.

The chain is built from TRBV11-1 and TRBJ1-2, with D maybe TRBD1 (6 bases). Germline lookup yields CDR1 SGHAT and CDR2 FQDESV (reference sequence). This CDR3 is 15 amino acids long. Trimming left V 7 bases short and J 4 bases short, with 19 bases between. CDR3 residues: CASTPGGRAGYGYTF. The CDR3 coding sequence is TGTGCCAGCACCCCTGGGGGCCGCGCGGGCTATGGCTACACCTTC. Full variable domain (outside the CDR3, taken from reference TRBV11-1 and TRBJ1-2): EAEVAQSPRYKITEKSQAVAFWCDPISGHATLYWYRQILGQGPELLVQFQDESVVDDSQLPKDRFSAERLKGVDSTLKIQPAELGDSAMYLCASTPGGRAGYGYTFGSGTRLTVV.

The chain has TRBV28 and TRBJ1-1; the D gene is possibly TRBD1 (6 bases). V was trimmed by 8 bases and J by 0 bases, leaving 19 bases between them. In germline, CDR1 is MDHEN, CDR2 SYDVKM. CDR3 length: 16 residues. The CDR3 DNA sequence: TGTGCCAGCTTTCTAGCCCTCGGACAGATGAACACTGAAGCTTTCTTT. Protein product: CASFLALGQMNTEAFF.

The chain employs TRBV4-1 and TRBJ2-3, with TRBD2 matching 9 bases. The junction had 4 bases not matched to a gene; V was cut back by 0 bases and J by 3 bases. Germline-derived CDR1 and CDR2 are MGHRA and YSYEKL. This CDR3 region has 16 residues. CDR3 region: CASSQDFSGGTDTQYF. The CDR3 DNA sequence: TGCGCCAGCAGCCAAGATTTTAGCGGGGGAACAGATACGCAGTATTTT.

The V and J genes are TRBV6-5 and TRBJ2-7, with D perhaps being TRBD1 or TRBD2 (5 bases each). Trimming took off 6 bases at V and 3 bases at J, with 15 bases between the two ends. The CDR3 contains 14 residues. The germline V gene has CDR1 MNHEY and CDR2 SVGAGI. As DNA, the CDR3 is TGTGCCAGCAGGTCGGCAGGGACGGGCTACGAGCAGTACTTC. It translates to CASRSAGTGYEQYF.

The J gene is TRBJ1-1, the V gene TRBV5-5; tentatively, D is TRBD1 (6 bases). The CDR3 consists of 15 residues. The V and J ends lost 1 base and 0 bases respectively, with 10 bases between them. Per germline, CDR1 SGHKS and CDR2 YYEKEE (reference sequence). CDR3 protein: CASSLWDTLNTEAFF. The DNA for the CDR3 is TGTGCCAGCAGCTTGTGGGACACACTGAACACTGAAGCTTTCTTT.

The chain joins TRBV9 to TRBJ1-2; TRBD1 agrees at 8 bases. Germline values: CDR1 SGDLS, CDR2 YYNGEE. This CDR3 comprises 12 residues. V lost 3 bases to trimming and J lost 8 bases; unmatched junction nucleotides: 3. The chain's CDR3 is CASSGQGSGYTF. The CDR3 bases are TGTGCCAGCAGCGGACAGGGGTCAGGCTACACCTTC.

The CDR3 DNA follows: TGTGCCAGCAGTTTTTGGACTGAAGCTTTCTTT. Translating gives CASSFWTEAFF. The chain combines TRBV28 with TRBJ1-1; D remains unclear. Germline V gene lookup returns CDR1 MDHEN and CDR2 SYDVKM. V dropped 3 bases and J dropped 5 bases, with 4 bases sitting between them. This CDR3 region has 11 residues.

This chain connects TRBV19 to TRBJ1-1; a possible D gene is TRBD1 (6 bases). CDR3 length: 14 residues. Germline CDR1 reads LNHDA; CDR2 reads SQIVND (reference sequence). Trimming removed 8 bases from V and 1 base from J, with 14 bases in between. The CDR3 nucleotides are TGTGCCAGTGGAGGGGGGGGTTGGAACACTGAAGCTTTCTTT. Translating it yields CASGGGGWNTEAFF. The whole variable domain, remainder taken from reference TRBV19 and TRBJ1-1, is DGGITQSPKYLFRKEGQNVTLSCEQNLNHDAMYWYRQDPGQGLRLIYYSQIVNDFQKGDIAEGYSVSREKKESFPLTVTSAQKNPTAFYLCASGGGGWNTEAFFGQGTRLTVV.

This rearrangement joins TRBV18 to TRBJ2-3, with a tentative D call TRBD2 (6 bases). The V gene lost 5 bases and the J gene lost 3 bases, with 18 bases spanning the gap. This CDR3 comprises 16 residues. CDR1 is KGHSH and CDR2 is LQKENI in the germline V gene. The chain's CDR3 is CASSARIGGKTDTQYF. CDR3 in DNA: TGTGCCAGCTCAGCGCGGATTGGGGGGAAAACAGATACGCAGTATTTT. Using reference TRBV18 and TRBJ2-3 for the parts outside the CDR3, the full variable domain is NAGVMQNPRHLVRRRGQEARLRCSPMKGHSHVYWYRQLPEEGLKFMVYLQKENIIDESGMPKERFSAEFPKEGPSILRIQQVVRGDSAAYFCASSARIGGKTDTQYFGPGTRLTVL.

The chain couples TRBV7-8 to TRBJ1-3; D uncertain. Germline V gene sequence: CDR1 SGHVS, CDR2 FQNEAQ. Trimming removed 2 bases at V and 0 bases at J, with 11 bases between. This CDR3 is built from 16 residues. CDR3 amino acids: CASSLPLWNSGNTIYF. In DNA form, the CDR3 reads TGTGCCAGCAGCTTACCTCTCTGGAACTCTGGAAACACCATATATTTT. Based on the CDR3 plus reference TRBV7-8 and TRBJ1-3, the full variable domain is GAGVSQSPRYKVAKRGQDVALRCDPISGHVSLFWYQQALGQGPEFLTYFQNEAQLDKSGLPSDRFFAERPEGSVSTLKIQRTQQEDSAVYLCASSLPLWNSGNTIYFGEGSWLTVV.

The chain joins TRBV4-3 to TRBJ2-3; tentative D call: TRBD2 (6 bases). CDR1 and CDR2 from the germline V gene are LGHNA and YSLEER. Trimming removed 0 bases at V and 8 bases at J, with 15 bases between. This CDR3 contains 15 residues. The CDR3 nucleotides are TGCGCCAGCAGCCAAGAGGGCGGGACCATAGGTACGCAGTATTTT. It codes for CASSQEGGTIGTQYF.

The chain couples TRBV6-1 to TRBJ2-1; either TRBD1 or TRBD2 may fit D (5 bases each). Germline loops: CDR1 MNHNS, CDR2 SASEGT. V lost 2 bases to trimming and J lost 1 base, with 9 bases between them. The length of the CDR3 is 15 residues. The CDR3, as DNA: TGTGCCAGCAGTGAACGTTGGGGGTCCTACAATGAGCAGTTCTTC. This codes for CASSERWGSYNEQFF.

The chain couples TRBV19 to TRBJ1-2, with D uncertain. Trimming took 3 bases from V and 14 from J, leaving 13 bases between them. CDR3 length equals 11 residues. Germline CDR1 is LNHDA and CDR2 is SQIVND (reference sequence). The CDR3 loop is CASSIAGTGTF. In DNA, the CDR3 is TGTGCCAGTAGTATCGCCGGAACGGGTACCTTC.

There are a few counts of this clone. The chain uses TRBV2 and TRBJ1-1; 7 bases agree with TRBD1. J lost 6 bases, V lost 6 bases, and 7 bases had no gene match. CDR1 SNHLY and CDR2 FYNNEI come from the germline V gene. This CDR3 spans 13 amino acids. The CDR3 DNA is TGTGCCAGCAGCGGACAGGATTGGTCTGAAGCTTTCTTT. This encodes CASSGQDWSEAFF.

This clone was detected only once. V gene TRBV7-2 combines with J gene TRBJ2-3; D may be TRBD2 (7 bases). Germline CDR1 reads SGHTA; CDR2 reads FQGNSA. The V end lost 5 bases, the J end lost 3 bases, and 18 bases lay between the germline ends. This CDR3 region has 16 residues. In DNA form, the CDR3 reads TGTGCCAGCAGCCCTAGGGGAGGGGGGGGGACAGATACGCAGTATTTT. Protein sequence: CASSPRGGGGTDTQYF.

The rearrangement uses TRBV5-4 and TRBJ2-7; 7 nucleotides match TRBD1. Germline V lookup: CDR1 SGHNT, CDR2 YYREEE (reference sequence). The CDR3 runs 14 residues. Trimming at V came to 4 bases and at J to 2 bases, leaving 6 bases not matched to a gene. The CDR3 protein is CASSGTEKPYEQYF. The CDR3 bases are TGTGCCAGCAGCGGGACAGAGAAACCCTACGAGCAGTACTTC.